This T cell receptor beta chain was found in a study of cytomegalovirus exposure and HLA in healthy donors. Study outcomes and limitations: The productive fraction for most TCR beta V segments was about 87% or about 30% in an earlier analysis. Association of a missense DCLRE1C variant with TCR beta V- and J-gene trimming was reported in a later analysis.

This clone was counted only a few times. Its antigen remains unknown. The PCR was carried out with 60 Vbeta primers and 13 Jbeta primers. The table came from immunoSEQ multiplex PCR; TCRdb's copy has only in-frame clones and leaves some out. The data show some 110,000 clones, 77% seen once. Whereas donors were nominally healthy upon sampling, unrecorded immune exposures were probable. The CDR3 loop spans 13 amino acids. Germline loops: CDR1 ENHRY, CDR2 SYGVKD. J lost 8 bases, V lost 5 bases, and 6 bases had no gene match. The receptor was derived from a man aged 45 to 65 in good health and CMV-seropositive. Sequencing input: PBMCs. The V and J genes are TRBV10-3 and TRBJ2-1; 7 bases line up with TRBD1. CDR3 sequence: CAISSDRTDEQFF. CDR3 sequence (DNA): TGTGCCATCAGTTCGGACAGGACCGATGAGCAGTTCTTC.